This entry features one T cell receptor (beta chain) sequence. Its antigen has not been determined. Within one base of it there is no much larger clone, and no base qualities were kept. The TCR beta CDR3 regions were amplified from the RNA transcripts. The first round of RT-PCR for the TCR CDR3 was performed with the HTBI primer set and the Qiagen OneStep RT-PCR kit. Libraries were constructed in a second round of multiplex PCR, after which size selection and purification were carried out. The libraries were sequenced on an Illumina HiSeq2000 using paired-end 100 bp reads. The authors' analysis ran thus. SOAPnuke was used to process the raw data, removing reads that contained adapters or uncalled bases, had a mean Phred below 15, or lacked an exact match to the constant primer or identifier. High-quality paired reads were merged using COPE v1.2.5, and each unique nucleotide sequence was defined as a clonotype. MiTCR v1.1 was used to align the clonotypes against IMGT TRBV, TRBD and TRBJ reference segments. Analysis was restricted to V-J combinations with a frequency above 0.0001, which covered about 99% of repertoires. The TCS score was defined as F50 (clonal expansion) divided by E x V (chaos), with BLOSUM62-based TCRdist calculated between CDR3 peptides within each V-J. Welch's t-statistics and random forest reduced around 550 V-J features to 13, which were used in a naive Bayes classifier (R e1071). TCRdb reprocessing: public reads trimmed at Q25 with fastp, clones called with MiXCR, in-frame beta chains kept. One record per CDR3 amino acid sequence lists the most common genes and DNA. TCRdb's processing, not the authors', yielded these V and J calls. The sample table lists about 360,000 distinct CDR3 sequences, approximately 13% of them with a count of one. 9% to 9.5% of the sample is held by the ten biggest clonotypes.

V is pared back by 7 bases and J by 4 bases, with 16 bases lying between the germline termini. The CDR3 sequence holds 14 residues, the cysteine and phenylalanine included. Solely the CDR3 DNA is kept, with 42 bases framed from the first base. Reading the germline V gene gives CDR1 MDHEN and CDR2 SYDVKM. This sample was included in a study of T cells in Graves' hyperthyroidism and ophthalmopathy (dated by TCRdb to 2018 to 2020). Some background on the complete study: Peripheral blood samples were taken at the time of initial diagnosis, prior to any treatment. A discovery cohort of about 96 patients, 43 with Graves' ophthalmopathy and about 60 with stable Graves' hyperthyroidism, was used to find distinguishing TCR V-J signatures. Prospective prediction of ophthalmopathy was tested in an independent validation cohort of under 20 hyperthyroidism patients and 17 patients who later progressed to ophthalmopathy. For training and testing, the 100 patients in the discovery cohort were randomly divided in a 7:3 ratio. In addition, the study compared T-cell repertoires in thyroid tissue and in blood from six Graves' hyperthyroidism patients. After blood sampling, hyperthyroidism patients were treated with methimazole at a starting dose of 30 mg daily, and ophthalmopathy patients were treated with high-dose intravenous methylprednisolone. The paper reports TCR Vbeta CDR3 sequencing of 140 or so peripheral blood samples: over 40 ophthalmopathy, about 75 hyperthyroidism and approximately 17 progressor patients.

Stable Graves' hyperthyroidism was defined as the absence of progression to ophthalmopathy over 18 months of follow-up. Hyperthyroidism patients were newly diagnosed, had a disease duration of under 2 months, and were aged 18 to 65 years. The study excluded patients with uncontrolled infections, other autoimmune diseases, pregnancy or lactation. Clinical symptoms, serum thyroxine and TRAb, thyroid ultrasound, and orbital computed tomography formed the basis for the diagnoses. PBMCs were separated from roughly 10 ml of fresh peripheral blood using Ficoll-Paque density gradient centrifugation. Total RNA was extracted using Trizol reagent, and RNA quality was assessed on an Agilent 2100 Bioanalyzer. On the study overall, not on this receptor specifically: No statistical method was used to fix the sample size in advance, and group allocation was not hidden from the investigators. A 13 V-J signature model separated ophthalmopathy from stable hyperthyroidism, with 87.88% sensitivity and just under 84% specificity in cross-validation and 80%/75% in testing. In validation, the model predicted progression to ophthalmopathy a median of 6.5 months before onset, with approximately 68% sensitivity and around 76% specificity. Most expanded thyroid clonotypes (frequency above 0.001) were also detected in blood, suggesting blood repertoires may reflect thyroid immune responses.

The TCR originated in a woman between 18 and 29 years old with Graves' hyperthyroidism. The sequenced sample was blood. The sequence joins TRBV28 to TRBJ1-1, with the D gene call left open. The nucleotide sequence reads as follows: TGTGCCAGCATCCTAACTCCCCATGCCACTGAAGCTTTCTTT. Protein translation: CASILTPHATEAFF. The CDR3 plus the reference TRBV28 and TRBJ1-1 genes for the other parts give the full variable domain: DVKVTQSSRYLVKRTGEKVFLECVQDMDHENMFWYRQDPGLGLRLIYFSYDVKMKEKGDIPEGYSVSREKKERFSLILESASTNQTSMYLCASILTPHATEAFFGQGTRLTVV.